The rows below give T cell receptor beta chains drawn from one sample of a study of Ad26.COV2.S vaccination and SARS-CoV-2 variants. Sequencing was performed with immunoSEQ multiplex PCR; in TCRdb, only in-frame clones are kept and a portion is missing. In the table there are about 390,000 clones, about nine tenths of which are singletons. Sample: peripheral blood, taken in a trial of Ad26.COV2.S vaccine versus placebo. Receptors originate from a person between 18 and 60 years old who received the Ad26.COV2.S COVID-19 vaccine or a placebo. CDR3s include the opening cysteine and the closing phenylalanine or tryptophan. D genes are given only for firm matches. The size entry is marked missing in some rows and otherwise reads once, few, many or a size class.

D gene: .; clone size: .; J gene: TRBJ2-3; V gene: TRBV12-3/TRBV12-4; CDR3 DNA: TGTGCCAGCAGTTTTTTGGTGGCAGATACGCAGTATTTT; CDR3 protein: CASSFLVADTQYF
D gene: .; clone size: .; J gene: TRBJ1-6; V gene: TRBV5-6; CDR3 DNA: TGTGCCAGCAGCCTTTCCGAGTACAGCAATTCACCCCTCCACTTT; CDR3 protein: CASSLSEYSNSPLHF
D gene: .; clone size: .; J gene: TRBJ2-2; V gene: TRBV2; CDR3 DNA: TGTGCCAGCAGTGGAAGCGCCACCGGGGAGCTGTTTTTT; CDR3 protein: CASSGSATGELFF
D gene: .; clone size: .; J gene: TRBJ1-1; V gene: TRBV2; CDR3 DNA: TGTGCCAGCCTGAGATTGATGTCAACTGAAGCTTTCTTT; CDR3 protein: CASLRLMSTEAFF
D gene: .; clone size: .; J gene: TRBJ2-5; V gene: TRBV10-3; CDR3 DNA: TGTGCCATCAGTGAATCGGGGATAGAGACCCAGTACTTC; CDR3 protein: CAISESGIETQYF
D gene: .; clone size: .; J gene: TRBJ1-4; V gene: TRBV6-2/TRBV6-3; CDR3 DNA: TGTGCCAGCAGTTACTTAGCAGGGATCCATGAAAAACTGTTTTTT; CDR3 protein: CASSYLAGIHEKLFF
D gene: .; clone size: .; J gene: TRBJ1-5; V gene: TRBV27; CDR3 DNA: TGTGCCAGCAGTTTCTCGGAGGGCCAGCCCCAGCATTTT; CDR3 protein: CASSFSEGQPQHF
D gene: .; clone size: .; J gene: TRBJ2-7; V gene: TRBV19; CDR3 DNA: TGTGCCAGTAGTATAGGGGGAAACTACGAGCAGTACTTC; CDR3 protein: CASSIGGNYEQYF
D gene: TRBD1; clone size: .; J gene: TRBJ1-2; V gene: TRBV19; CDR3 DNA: TGTGCCAGTAGTCTTCGCGGGACAGCGGCTAACTATGGCTACACCTTC; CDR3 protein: CASSLRGTAANYGYTF
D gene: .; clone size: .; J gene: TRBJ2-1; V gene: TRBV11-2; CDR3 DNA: TGTGCCAGCAGCTTATATACGGGGAATGAGCAGTTCTTC; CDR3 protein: CASSLYTGNEQFF
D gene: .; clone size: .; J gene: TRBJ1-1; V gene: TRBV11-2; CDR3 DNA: TGTGCCAGCAGCTTCGACAGTGAAGCTTTCTTT; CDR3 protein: CASSFDSEAFF
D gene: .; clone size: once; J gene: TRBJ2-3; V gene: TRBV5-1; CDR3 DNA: TGCGCCAGCAGCTTCAGTGTTCCGGATACGCAGTATTTT; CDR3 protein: CASSFSVPDTQYF
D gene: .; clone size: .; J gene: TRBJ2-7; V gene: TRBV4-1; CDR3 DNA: TGCGCCAGCAGCCAAAGCCCCGGGGGCTCCTACGAGCAGTACTTC; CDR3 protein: CASSQSPGGSYEQYF
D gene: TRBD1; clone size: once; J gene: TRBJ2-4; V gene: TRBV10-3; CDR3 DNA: TGTGCCATCAGTGACCCCGGGACAGGGTTAATCATTCAGTACTTC; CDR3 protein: CAISDPGTGLIIQYF
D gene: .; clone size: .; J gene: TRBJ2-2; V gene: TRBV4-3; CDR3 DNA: TGCGCCAGCAGCCAAGGCGAGGCGGGAGGGGAGCTGTTTTTT; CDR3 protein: CASSQGEAGGELFF
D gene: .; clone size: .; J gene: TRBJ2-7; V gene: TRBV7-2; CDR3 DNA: TGTGCCAGCAGCTACCTCAGCAAAAAAAACTACGAGCAGTACTTC; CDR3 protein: CASSYLSKKNYEQYF
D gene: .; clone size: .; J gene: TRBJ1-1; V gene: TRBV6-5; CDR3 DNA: TGTGCCAGCAGCCGTGGGACAAGTAACACTGAAGCTTTCTTT; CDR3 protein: CASSRGTSNTEAFF
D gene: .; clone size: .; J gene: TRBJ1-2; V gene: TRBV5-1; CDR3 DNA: TGCGCCAGCAGCTTGGAACAGACATATGGCTACACCTTC; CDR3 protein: CASSLEQTYGYTF
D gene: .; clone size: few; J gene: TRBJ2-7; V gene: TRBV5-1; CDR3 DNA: TGCGCCAGCAGCTCTACGGGCATCTACGAGCAGTACTTC; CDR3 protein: CASSSTGIYEQYF
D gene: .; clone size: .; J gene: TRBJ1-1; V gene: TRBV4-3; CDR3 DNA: TGCGCCAGCAGCCCCCAGACTGACACTGAAGCTTTCTTT; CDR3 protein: CASSPQTDTEAFF
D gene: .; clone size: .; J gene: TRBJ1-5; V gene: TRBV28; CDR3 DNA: TGTGCCAGCAGTTCCCTAAATCAGCCCCAGCATTTT; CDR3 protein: CASSSLNQPQHF
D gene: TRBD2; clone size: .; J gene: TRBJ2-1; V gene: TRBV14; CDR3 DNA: TGTGCCAGCAGCCACCTCCGATCTAGCGGGGGGAGCCACAATGAGCAGTTCTTC; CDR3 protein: CASSHLRSSGGSHNEQFF
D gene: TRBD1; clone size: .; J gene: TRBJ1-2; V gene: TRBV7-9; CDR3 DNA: TGTGCCAGCAGCTTAGGGACAGGTTTTTATGGCTACACCTTC; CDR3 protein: CASSLGTGFYGYTF
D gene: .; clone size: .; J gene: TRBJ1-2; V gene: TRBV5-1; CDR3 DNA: TGCGCCAGCAGCTTGGTATCAGGGACTAACTATGGCTACACCTTC; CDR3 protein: CASSLVSGTNYGYTF
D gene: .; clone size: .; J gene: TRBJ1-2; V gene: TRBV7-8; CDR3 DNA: TGTGCCAGCAGCCCCAGGGCCGGCGGGGGGCATACGAACTATGGCTACACCTTC; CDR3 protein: CASSPRAGGGHTNYGYTF
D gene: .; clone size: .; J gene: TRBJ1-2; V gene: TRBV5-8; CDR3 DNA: TGTGCCAGCAGCTTGATATTCCCCCCAGGGCTTGAGGGCTACACCTTC; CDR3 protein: CASSLIFPPGLEGYTF
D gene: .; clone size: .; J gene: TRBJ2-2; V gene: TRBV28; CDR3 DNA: TGTGCCAGCAGTCTTCCCATGCGGGAGCTGTTTTTT; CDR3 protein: CASSLPMRELFF